The next 26 T cell receptor beta chains were all read from a single sample in a study of naive and memory T cell subsets. Four PCR rounds used nested alpha and beta constant region primers plus the SP2 primer. In TCRdb, the UMI-ligation and nested PCR reads were re-called with MiXCR into one record per CDR3 protein. This table has 35,000 to 40,000 distinct CDR3 sequences, 9.5% to 11% appearing once. Treatment denoted: skin biopsy from PPD injection site in Mantoux-positive individual. A UMI-containing oligonucleotide was joined by 3' ligation to the TCR cDNA template. Sample: skin, taken from a tuberculin skin test site. The receptors shown here come from an adult in good health.

This clonotype was counted between two and nine times. The chain recombines TRBV12-3 or TRBV12-4 with TRBJ1-1; 9 nucleotides agree with TRBD1. The CDR3 is 13 amino acids. V lost 10 bases to trimming and J lost 5 bases; unmatched junction nucleotides: 8. This chain's CDR3 is CATYRGQETEAFF. Here the CDR3 DNA reads TGTGCCACATACAGGGGGCAGGAGACTGAAGCTTTCTTT.

This clonotype was recorded many times. This chain uses TRBV20-1 with TRBJ2-7; 8 positions match TRBD1. The CDR3 is 14 residues long. V trimming: 3 bases; J trimming: 4 bases; junction bases outside the gene matches: 8. Germline V gene sequence: CDR1 DFQATT, CDR2 SNEGSKA (reference sequence). CDR3 DNA: TGCAGTGCTAGGGGAACGGGACAGGTTTACGAGCAGTACTTC. This sequence encodes CSARGTGQVYEQYF.

The chain recombines TRBV9 with TRBJ1-1, with 10 nucleotides matching TRBD1. J lost 6 bases, V lost 4 bases, and 12 bases had no gene match. The germline gives CDR1 SGDLS, CDR2 YYNGEE. The CDR3 totals 16 residues. The CDR3 region is CASSRPGTGVKAEAFF. The DNA for the CDR3 is TGTGCCAGCAGCCGTCCCGGGACAGGGGTAAAGGCTGAAGCTTTCTTT. Complete variable domain (other parts from reference TRBV9 and TRBJ1-1): DSGVTQTPKHLITATGQRVTLRCSPRSGDLSVYWYQQSLDQGLQFLIQYYNGEERAKGNILERFSAQQFPDLHSELNLSSLELGDSALYFCASSRPGTGVKAEAFFGQGTRLTVV.

This chain links TRBV20-1 with TRBJ2-1, with TRBD2 matching over 10 bases. Germline values: CDR1 DFQATT, CDR2 SNEGSKA (reference sequence). The V and J ends lost 5 bases and 6 bases, in that order; junction bases with no gene match: 10. This CDR3 has 15 amino acids. CDR3 protein: CSAGLAERPSNEQFF. The CDR3, as DNA: TGCAGTGCTGGACTAGCGGAGAGGCCCTCCAATGAGCAGTTCTTC.

The chain recombines TRBV5-6 with TRBJ1-1; unclear D gene. The CDR3 consists of 13 residues. V shed 0 bases and J shed 3 bases, with 6 bases lying between them. Germline CDR1 SGHDT, CDR2 YYEEEE. The CDR3 DNA reads TGTGCCAGCAGCTTGGCCGGGGACACTGAAGCTTTCTTT. It translates to CASSLAGDTEAFF.

This clonotype was detected a few times. The J gene is TRBJ2-7, the V gene TRBV6-1, with D hard to call. CDR3 length: 13 amino acids. Looked up from germline, CDR1 is MNHNS and CDR2 is SASEGT. The V gene lost 8 bases and the J gene lost 2 bases, with 13 bases spanning the gap. As DNA, the CDR3 is TGTGCCAGCGGAGCAGGTAACACCTACGAGCAGTACTTC. It codes for CASGAGNTYEQYF.

On this clonotype: Since a much larger clone is just one base distant, this may be a read error. The CDR3 does not close with the conserved phenylalanine or tryptophan, likely indicating a read error. The rearrangement links TRBV20-1 to TRBJ1-2, with 8 bases matching TRBD1. Germline CDR1 and CDR2: DFQATT and SNEGSKA (reference sequence). This CDR3 has 12 amino acids. Trimming cost V 6 bases and J 3 bases; bases outside gene matches: 3. The chain's CDR3 is CSAPDRDYGYTL. The CDR3 DNA is TGCAGTGCCCCGGACAGGGACTATGGCTACACCTTA.

The V gene is TRBV10-1, the J gene TRBJ2-7; no definite D call. V was pared by 6 bases and J by 2 bases, with 2 bases between. This CDR3 region has 10 residues. Per the germline V gene, CDR1 is WNHNN and CDR2 is SYGVQD (reference sequence). CDR3 protein: CASSAYEQYF. The CDR3 region has the DNA TGCGCCAGCAGCGCCTACGAGCAGTACTTC.

This clonotype was observed at least ten times. Here the CDR3 DNA reads TGTGCCAGCAGCTTAGCGGAGTCGGGGGAGCAGTACTTC. It yields the protein CASSLAESGEQYF. The chain couples TRBV11-1 to TRBJ2-7; possible D gene TRBD2, 5 bases. In germline, CDR1 is SGHAT, CDR2 FQDESV (reference sequence). The CDR3 is made up of 13 amino acids. V lost 0 bases, J lost 7 bases, and 10 bases lay in between.

The rearrangement joins TRBV27 to TRBJ2-7; D remains ambiguous. This CDR3 has 14 residues. The V gene lost 3 bases and the J gene lost 0 bases, with 9 bases spanning the gap. Germline V gene lookup returns CDR1 MNHEY and CDR2 SMNVEV (reference sequence). In DNA, the CDR3 is TGTGCCAGCAGTTTTATTAAGAGCTCCTACGAGCAGTACTTC. It yields the protein CASSFIKSSYEQYF.

Only a few counts were recorded for this clonotype. This chain uses TRBV20-1 with TRBJ2-6; 7 bases align to TRBD1. Germline lookup yields CDR1 DFQATT and CDR2 SNEGSKA (reference sequence). The J segment lost 0 bases and the V segment lost 6 bases, leaving 5 bases of the junction unmatched. The CDR3 is 15 amino acids. The chain's CDR3 is CSALRTGSGANVLTF. The CDR3 DNA is TGCAGTGCCCTTCGGACAGGCTCTGGGGCCAACGTCCTGACTTTC.

The chain recombines TRBV4-1 with TRBJ2-1; 11 positions match TRBD1. The V gene end was trimmed by 0 bases and the J gene end by 7 bases; junction bases not matched to a gene: 8. Germline CDR1 is MGHRA and CDR2 is YSYEKL. This CDR3 is built from 17 residues. The CDR3 coding sequence is TGCGCCAGCAGCCAAGAGAGGGGACAGGGGGTTTCTAATGAGCAGTTCTTC. Its protein product is CASSQERGQGVSNEQFF.

With regard to this clonotype: A read error may be the cause here, since a much bigger clone is one base away. This chain links TRBV27 with TRBJ1-2; possibly TRBD1 for D (6 bases). This CDR3 has 15 residues. The germline gives CDR1 MNHEY, CDR2 SMNVEV (reference sequence). CDR3 sequence: CASSLGSGTYYGDTF. The CDR3 region has the DNA TGTGCCAGCAGTTTAGGGAGCGGGACATACTATGGCGACACCTTC.

This clonotype came up many times. The chain recombines TRBV28 with TRBJ2-7; D is ambiguous. From germline, CDR1 is MDHEN and CDR2 SYDVKM. The CDR3 contains 13 residues. V was pared by 5 bases and J by 5 bases, with 13 bases between. CDR3 DNA: TGTGCCAGCAGTCGCCCAGAGACCCACGAGCAGTACTTC. It codes for CASSRPETHEQYF.

At least ten counts were recorded for this clonotype. The rearrangement joins TRBV11-2 to TRBJ1-2; 9 positions match TRBD1. V shed 5 bases and J 4 bases; nucleotides not matched to a gene: 5. The length of the CDR3 is 14 residues. Per germline, CDR1 SGHAT and CDR2 FQNNGV. In nucleotides, the CDR3 is TGTGCCAGCAGCCCCCCGACAGGGGGCTATGGCTACACCTTC. Amino acid sequence: CASSPPTGGYGYTF.

This clonotype was counted a few times. The chain uses TRBV7-9 and TRBJ1-5, with TRBD1 as a possible D gene (5 bases). Germline values: CDR1 SEHNR, CDR2 FQNEAQ (reference sequence). CDR3 length: 15 amino acids. V lost 5 bases and J 4 bases, leaving 15 bases between the germline ends. As DNA, the CDR3 is TGTGCCAGCAGCCCGGCCGGGGCACTAAATCAGCCCCAGCATTTT. It translates to CASSPAGALNQPQHF. Filled out from reference TRBV7-9 and TRBJ1-5, the complete variable domain reads DTGVSQNPRHKITKRGQNVTFRCDPISEHNRLYWYRQTLGQGPEFLTYFQNEAQLEKSRLLSDRFSAERPKGSFSTLEIQRTEQGDSAMYLCASSPAGALNQPQHFGDGTRLSIL.

This clonotype was observed at least ten times. V is TRBV20-1 and J is TRBJ2-1, with D maybe TRBD2 (7 bases). Germline V CDR1 and CDR2: DFQATT, SNEGSKA (reference sequence). Trimming stripped 0 bases from V and 4 bases from J, with 16 bases between. The CDR3 sequence is 16 residues long. CDR3 sequence reads: CSARDWSGGRYNEQFF. The CDR3 nucleotides are TGCAGTGCTAGAGATTGGTCGGGGGGCCGTTACAATGAGCAGTTCTTC.

This clonotype was counted ten times or more. The chain employs TRBV7-8 and TRBJ1-5; D unclear. The germline V and J ends were trimmed by 4 bases and 4 bases, with 14 bases remaining between them. The CDR3 is 15 amino acids. The germline gives CDR1 SGHVS, CDR2 FQNEAQ. The CDR3 region is CASSSATFLNQPQHF. In nucleotides, the CDR3 is TGTGCCAGCAGCTCTGCGACATTCTTGAATCAGCCCCAGCATTTT.

This clonotype was seen repeatedly, ten times or more. V and J are TRBV20-1 and TRBJ1-2, with D hard to call. Germline CDR1 reads DFQATT; CDR2 reads SNEGSKA (reference sequence). Trimming left V 3 bases short and J 4 bases short, with 12 bases between. The CDR3 is made up of 13 amino acids. CDR3 DNA sequence: TGCAGTGCTAGCTCCGGAACCTCCTATGGCTACACCTTC. Its translation: CSASSGTSYGYTF.

V is TRBV28 and J is TRBJ2-5; 11 nucleotides align to TRBD1. Germline CDR1 MDHEN, CDR2 SYDVKM. V trimming: 1 base; J trimming: 5 bases; junction bases outside the gene matches: 6. The CDR3 spans 16 residues. CDR3: CASSLSGQGVFETQYF. The CDR3 DNA sequence: TGTGCCAGCAGTTTATCGGGACAGGGGGTTTTCGAGACCCAGTACTTC.

This clonotype has just a few counts. The CDR3 DNA is TGTGCCAGCAAAAATCTGTTCACAGATACGCAGTATTTT. This sequence encodes CASKNLFTDTQYF. The chain has TRBV2 and TRBJ2-3; D gene uncertain. Trimming left V 7 bases short and J 2 bases short, with 10 bases between. The length of the CDR3 is 13 residues. From germline, CDR1 is SNHLY and CDR2 FYNNEI.

The chain joins TRBV4-2 to TRBJ2-3; no clear D gene. The V end lost 5 bases, the J end lost 2 bases, and 8 bases lay between the germline ends. Germline V CDR1 and CDR2: LGHNA, YNFKEQ. The CDR3 totals 13 residues. The CDR3 loop reads CASSVQTTDTQYF. The CDR3 nucleotides are TGTGCCAGCAGCGTCCAGACCACAGATACGCAGTATTTT.

The J gene is TRBJ2-1, the V gene TRBV20-1, with 10 bases fitting TRBD2. The junction had 3 bases not matched to a gene; V was cut back by 3 bases and J by 4 bases. The CDR3 consists of 14 residues. Germline values: CDR1 DFQATT, CDR2 SNEGSKA (reference sequence). As DNA, the CDR3 is TGCAGTGCTAGGAGGACTAGCGGATACAATGAGCAGTTCTTC. The encoded protein is CSARRTSGYNEQFF.

Ten or more counts support this clonotype. The gene calls are TRBV29-1 and TRBJ2-7, with 10 bases identical to TRBD1. Losses at the gene ends were 1 base for V and 4 bases for J; bases not matched to a gene: 4. From germline, CDR1 is SQVTM and CDR2 ANQGSEA. This CDR3 spans 14 amino acids. As DNA, the CDR3 is TGCAGCGTTGAAGTGTCGGGACAGGGGTACGAGCAGTACTTC. This sequence encodes CSVEVSGQGYEQYF.

Ten or more counts support this clonotype. The chain carries TRBV7-2 and TRBJ2-7, with 7 bases matching TRBD2. Trimming cost V 4 bases and J 4 bases; bases outside gene matches: 1. CDR1 and CDR2 (germline): SGHTA, FQGNSA. This CDR3 region has 12 residues. The CDR3 DNA reads as TGTGCCAGCAGCTGGCGGGGGTACGAGCAGTACTTC. It yields the protein CASSWRGYEQYF.

This clonotype is classed as medium-sized. The rearrangement joins TRBV25-1 to TRBJ2-2; no clear D gene. Germline V gene sequence: CDR1 MGHDK, CDR2 SYGVNS. There are 12 residues in the CDR3. V lost 4 bases to trimming and J lost 2 bases, with 2 bases between them. Here the CDR3 DNA reads TGTGCCAGCAGTGGTAACACCGGGGAGCTGTTTTTT. Translating gives CASSGNTGELFF.